A single T cell receptor beta chain is shown here with its context. Antigen: not known. V lost 10 bases, J lost 1 base, and 10 bases lay in between. This CDR3 is built from 13 residues. Germline V gene lookup returns CDR1 LNHDA and CDR2 SQIVND (reference sequence). This entry comes from a study of cytomegalovirus exposure and HLA in healthy donors. Across the whole study: A subsequent analysis stated that the roughly 120 validation repertoires were run on the same platform as the roughly 670 first-cohort repertoires. Findings of the study overall: The majority of TCR sequences were rare, yet some public TCRs appeared in many donors.

Here immunoSEQ multiplex PCR was the method, and the copy in TCRdb shows in-frame clones only, minus some. The sample carries 200,000 to 250,000 clones, around 87% recorded once. Sample: PBMCs. This TCR came from a woman under 30 in good health and CMV-seropositive. The chain recombines TRBV19 with TRBJ1-4, with D perhaps TRBD1 (5 bases). The CDR3 reads CATRGRTNEKLFF. CDR3 in DNA: TGTGCCACGCGGGGGAGAACTAATGAAAAACTGTTTTTT.